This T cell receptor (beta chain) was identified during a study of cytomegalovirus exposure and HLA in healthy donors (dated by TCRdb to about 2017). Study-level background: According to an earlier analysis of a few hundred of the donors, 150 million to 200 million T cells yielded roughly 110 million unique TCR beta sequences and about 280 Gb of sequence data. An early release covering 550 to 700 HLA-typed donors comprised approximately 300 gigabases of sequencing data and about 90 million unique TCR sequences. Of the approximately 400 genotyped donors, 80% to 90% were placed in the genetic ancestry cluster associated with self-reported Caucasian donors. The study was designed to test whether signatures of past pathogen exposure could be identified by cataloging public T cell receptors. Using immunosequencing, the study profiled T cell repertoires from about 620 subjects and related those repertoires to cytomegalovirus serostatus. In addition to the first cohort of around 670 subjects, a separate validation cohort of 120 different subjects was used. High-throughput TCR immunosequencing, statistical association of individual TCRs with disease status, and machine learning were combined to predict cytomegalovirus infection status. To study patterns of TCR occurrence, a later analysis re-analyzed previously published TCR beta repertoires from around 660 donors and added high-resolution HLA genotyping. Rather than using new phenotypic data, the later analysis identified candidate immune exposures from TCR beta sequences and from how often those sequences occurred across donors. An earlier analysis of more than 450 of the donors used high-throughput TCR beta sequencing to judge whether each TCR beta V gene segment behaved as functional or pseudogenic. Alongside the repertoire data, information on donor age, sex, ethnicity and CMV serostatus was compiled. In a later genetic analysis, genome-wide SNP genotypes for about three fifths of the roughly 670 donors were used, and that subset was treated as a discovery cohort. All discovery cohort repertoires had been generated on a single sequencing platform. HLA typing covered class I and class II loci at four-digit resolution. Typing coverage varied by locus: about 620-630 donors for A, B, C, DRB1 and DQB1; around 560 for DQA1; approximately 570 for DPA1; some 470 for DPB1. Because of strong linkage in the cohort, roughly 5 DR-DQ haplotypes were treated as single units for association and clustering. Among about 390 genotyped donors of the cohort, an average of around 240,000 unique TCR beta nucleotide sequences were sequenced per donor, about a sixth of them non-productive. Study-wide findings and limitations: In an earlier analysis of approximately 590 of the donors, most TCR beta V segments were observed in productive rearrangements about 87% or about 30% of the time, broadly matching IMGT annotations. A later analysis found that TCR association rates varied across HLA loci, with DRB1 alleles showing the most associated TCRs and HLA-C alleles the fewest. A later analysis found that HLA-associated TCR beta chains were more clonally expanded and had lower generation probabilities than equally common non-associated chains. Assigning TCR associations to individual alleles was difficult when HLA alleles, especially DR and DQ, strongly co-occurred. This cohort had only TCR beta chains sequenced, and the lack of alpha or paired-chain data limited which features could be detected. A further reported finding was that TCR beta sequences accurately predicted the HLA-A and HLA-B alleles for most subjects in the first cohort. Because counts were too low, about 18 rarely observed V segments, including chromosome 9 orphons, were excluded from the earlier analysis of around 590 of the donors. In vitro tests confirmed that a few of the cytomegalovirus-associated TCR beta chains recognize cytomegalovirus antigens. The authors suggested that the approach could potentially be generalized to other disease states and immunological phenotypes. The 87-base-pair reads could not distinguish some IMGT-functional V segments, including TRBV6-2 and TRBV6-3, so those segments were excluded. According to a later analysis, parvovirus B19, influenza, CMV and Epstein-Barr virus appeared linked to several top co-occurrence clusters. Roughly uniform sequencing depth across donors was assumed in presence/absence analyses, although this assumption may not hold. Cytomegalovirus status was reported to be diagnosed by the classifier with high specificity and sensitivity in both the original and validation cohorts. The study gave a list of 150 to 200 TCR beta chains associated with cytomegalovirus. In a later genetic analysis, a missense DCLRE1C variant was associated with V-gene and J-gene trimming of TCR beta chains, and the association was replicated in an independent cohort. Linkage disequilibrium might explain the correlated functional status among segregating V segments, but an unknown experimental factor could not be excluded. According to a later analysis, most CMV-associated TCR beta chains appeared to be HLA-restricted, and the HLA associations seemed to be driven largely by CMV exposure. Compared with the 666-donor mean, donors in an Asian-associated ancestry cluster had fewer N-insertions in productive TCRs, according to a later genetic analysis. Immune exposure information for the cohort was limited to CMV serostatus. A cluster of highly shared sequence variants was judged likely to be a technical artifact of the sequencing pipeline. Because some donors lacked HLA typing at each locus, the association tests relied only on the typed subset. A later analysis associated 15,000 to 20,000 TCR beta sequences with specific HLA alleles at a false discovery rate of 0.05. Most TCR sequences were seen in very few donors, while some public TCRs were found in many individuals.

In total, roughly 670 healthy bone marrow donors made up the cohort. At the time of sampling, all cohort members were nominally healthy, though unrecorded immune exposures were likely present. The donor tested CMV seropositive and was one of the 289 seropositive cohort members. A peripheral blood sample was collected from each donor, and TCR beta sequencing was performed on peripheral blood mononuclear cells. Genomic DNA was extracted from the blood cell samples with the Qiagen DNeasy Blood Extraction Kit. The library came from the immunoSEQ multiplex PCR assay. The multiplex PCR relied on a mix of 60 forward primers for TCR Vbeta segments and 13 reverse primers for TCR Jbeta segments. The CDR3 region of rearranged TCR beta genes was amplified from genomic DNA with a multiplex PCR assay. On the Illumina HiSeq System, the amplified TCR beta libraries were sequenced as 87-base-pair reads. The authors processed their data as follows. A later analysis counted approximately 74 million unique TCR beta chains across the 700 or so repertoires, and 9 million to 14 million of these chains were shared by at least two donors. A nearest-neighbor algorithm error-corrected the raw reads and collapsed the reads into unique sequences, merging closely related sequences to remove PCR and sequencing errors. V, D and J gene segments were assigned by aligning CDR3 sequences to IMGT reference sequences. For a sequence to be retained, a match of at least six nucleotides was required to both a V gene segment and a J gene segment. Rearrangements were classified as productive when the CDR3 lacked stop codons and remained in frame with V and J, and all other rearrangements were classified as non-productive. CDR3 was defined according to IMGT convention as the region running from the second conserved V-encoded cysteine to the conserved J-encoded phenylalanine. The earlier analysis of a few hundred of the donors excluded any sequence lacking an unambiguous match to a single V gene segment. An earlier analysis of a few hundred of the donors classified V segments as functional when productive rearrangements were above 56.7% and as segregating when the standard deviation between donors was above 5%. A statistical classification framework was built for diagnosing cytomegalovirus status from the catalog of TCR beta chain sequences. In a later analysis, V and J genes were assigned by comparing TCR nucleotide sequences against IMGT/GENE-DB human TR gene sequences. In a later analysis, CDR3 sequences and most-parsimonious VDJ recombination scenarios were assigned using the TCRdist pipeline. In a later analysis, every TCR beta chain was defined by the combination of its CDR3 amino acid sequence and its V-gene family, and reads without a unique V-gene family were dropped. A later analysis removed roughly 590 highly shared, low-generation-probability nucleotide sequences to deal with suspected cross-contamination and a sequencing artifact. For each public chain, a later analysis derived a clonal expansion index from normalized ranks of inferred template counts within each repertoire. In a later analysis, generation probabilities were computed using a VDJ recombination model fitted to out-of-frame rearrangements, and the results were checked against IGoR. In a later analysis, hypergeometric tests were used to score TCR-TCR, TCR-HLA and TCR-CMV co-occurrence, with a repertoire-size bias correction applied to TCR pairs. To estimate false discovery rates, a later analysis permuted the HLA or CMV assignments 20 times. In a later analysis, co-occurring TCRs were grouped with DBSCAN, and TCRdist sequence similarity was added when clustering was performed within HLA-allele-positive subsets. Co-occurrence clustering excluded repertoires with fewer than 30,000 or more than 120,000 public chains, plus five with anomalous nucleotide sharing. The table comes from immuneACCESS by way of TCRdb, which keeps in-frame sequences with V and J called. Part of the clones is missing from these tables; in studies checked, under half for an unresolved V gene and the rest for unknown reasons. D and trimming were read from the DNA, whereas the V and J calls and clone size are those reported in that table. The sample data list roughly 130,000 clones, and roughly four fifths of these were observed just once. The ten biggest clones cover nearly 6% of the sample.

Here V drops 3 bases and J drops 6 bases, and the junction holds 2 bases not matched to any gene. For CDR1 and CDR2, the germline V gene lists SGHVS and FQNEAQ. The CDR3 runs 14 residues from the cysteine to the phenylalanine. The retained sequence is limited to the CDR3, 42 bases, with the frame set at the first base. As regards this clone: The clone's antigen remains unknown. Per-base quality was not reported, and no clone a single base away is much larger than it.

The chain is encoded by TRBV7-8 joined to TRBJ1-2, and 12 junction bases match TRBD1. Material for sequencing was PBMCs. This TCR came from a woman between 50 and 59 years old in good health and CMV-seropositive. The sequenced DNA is TGTGCCAGCAGCTTTGGGACAGGGGGCAATGGCTACACCTTC. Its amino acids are CASSFGTGGNGYTF. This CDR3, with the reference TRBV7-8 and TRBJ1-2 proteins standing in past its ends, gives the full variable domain GAGVSQSPRYKVAKRGQDVALRCDPISGHVSLFWYQQALGQGPEFLTYFQNEAQLDKSGLPSDRFFAERPEGSVSTLKIQRTQQEDSAVYLCASSFGTGGNGYTFGSGTRLTVV.